These T cell receptor beta chains were read from a single sample in a study of CD8+CD57+ T cells in acquired aplastic anemia. TCRdb fed the reads into MiXCR, producing one record per CDR3 protein. The data show a few hundred thousand distinct CDR3 sequences, approximately 86% seen once. The sequenced sample consisted of sorted CD4+, CD8+, or CD8+CD57+ T cells (not recorded which) from PBMCs. The origin of the receptors is a human donor with aplastic anemia. Both conserved end residues are part of each CDR3. A D gene is named only where the DNA matches it firmly.

j_call d_call v_call cdr3_nt cdr3_aa
TRBJ2-3 TRBD2 TRBV11-3 TGTGCCAGCAGCCGAGAAGAGACCACTAGCGGAGTCACAGATACGCAGTATTTT CASSREETTSGVTDTQYF
TRBJ2-5 . TRBV7-8 TGTGCCAGCAGCATAGCCGGAGAGCACGATACGCAGTGCTTC CASSIAGEHDTQCF
TRBJ2-3 TRBD2 TRBV7-3 TGTGCCAGCTCAAGCGGGGCCACCGCTATTGAACACTTT CASSSGATAIEHF
TRBJ2-7 . TRBV5-4 TGTGCCAGCAGCTTGGACCCGGGCTCCTACGAGCAGTACTTC CASSLDPGSYEQYF
TRBJ1-3 . TRBV7-9 TGTGCCAGAAGCATTAGGTGGAGTTCGAGTGGAAACACCATATATTTT CARSIRWSSSGNTIYF
TRBJ1-1 . TRBV7-9 TGTGCCAGCAGCAGACTTCCTGGGGAGCTAGTTTTTAGGACTGAAGCTTTCTTT CASSRLPGELVFRTEAFF
TRBJ2-5 TRBD1 TRBV11-1 TGTGCCACCAGCCGGGGACAGGGGCAAGAGACCCAGTACTTC CATSRGQGQETQYF
TRBJ2-3 . TRBV7-9 TGTGCCAGCAGCTTTGAGGGAGGTGGGGGTAGGCAGTATTTT CASSFEGGGGRQYF
TRBJ1-2 . TRBV5-6 TGTGCCAGCAGCCTGAAGAGGGCAGAAAGATTCCTTGGCTACACCTTC CASSLKRAERFLGYTF
TRBJ1-1 . TRBV11-2 TGTGCCAGCAGCTGGGGGGGAGGGCTCGAAGCTTTCTTT CASSWGGGLEAFF
TRBJ2-3 . TRBV7-9 TGTGCCAGCAGCACTGCCGGAGGGACCGGTACGAAGTATTTT CASSTAGGTGTKYF